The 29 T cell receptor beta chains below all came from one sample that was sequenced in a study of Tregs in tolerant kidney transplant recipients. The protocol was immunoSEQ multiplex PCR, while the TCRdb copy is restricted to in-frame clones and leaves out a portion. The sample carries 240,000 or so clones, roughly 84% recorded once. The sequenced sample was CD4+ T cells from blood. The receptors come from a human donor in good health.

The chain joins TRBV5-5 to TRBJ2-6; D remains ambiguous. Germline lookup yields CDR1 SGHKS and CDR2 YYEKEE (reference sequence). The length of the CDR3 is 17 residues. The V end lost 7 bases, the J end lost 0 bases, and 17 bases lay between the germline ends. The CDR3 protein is CASSPLGPTSGANVLTF. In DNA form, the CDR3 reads TGTGCCAGCTCTCCCTTGGGCCCGACCTCTGGGGCCAACGTCCTGACTTTC.

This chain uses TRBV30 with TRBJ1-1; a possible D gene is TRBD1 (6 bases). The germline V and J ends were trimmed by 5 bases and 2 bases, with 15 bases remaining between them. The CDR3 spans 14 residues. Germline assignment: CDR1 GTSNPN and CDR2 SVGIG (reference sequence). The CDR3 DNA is TGTGCCTGGGGGGGGAGGACAGTTAACACTGAAGCTTTCTTT. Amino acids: CAWGGRTVNTEAFF.

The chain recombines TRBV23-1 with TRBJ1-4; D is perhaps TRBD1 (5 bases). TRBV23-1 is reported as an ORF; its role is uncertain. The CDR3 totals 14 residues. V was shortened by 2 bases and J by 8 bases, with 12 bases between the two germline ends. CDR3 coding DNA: TGCGCCAGCAGTCAACAGGGCGGGTGGGAAAAACTGTTTTTT. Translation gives CASSQQGGWEKLFF.

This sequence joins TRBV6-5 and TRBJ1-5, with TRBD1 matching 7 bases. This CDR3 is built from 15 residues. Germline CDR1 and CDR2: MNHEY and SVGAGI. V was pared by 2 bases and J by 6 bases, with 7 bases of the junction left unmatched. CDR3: CASSYGQGVGQPQHF. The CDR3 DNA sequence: TGTGCCAGCAGTTACGGTCAGGGGGTAGGTCAGCCCCAGCATTTT.

The CDR3 DNA reads as TGTGCCAGCAGCTTGGACAGGGGCGAATCACCCCTCCACTTT. As protein: CASSLDRGESPLHF. The chain has TRBV7-8 and TRBJ1-6; TRBD1 aligns across 9 bases. Germline loops: CDR1 SGHVS, CDR2 FQNEAQ. CDR3 length: 14 amino acids. The V gene end was trimmed by 3 bases and the J gene end by 10 bases; junction bases not matched to a gene: 4.

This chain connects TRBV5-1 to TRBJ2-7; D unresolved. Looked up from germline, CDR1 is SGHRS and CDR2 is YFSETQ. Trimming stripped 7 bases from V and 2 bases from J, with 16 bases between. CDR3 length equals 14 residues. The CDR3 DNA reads TGCGCCAGCGTCAAACGTCCAGAGGCCTACGAGCAGTACTTC. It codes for CASVKRPEAYEQYF.

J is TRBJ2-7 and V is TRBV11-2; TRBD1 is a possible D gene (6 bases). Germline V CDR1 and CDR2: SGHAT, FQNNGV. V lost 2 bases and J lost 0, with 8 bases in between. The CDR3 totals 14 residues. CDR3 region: CASSLQGSSYEQYF. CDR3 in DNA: TGTGCCAGCAGCTTACAGGGGAGCTCCTACGAGCAGTACTTC.

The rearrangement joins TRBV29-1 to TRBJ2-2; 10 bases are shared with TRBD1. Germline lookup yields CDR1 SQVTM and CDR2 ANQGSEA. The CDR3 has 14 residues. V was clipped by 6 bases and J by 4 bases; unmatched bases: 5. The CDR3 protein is CSVGTGAGTGELFF. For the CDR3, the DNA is TGCAGCGTGGGGACAGGGGCAGGCACCGGGGAGCTGTTTTTT.

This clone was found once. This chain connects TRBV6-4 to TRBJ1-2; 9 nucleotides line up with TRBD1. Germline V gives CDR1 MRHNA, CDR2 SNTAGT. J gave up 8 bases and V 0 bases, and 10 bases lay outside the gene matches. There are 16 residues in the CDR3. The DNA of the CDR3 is TGTGCCAGCAGTGACTCCGCCGGGACAGGGAGGGAGGGCTACACCTTC. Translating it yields CASSDSAGTGREGYTF.

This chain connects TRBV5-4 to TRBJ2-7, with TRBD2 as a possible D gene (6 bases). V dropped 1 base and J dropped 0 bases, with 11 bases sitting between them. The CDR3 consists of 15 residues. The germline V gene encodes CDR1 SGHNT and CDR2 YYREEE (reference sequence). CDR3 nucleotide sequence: TGTGCCAGCAGCTTGATCGGGAGCCTCTCCTACGAGCAGTACTTC. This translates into CASSLIGSLSYEQYF.

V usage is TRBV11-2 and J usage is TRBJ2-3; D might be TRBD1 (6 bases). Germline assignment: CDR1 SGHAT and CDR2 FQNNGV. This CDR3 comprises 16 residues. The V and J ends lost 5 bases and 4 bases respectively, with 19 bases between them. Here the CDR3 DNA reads TGTGCCAGCAGCCCCGGGACATTAGCCCGGGCAGATACGCAGTATTTT. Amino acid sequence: CASSPGTLARADTQYF.

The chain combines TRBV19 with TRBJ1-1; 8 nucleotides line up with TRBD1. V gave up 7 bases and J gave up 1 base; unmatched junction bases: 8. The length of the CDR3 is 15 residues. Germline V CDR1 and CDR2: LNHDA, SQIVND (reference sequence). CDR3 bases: TGTGCCAGTACCTTGGGACAGGCCCGGAACACTGAAGCTTTCTTT. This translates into CASTLGQARNTEAFF.

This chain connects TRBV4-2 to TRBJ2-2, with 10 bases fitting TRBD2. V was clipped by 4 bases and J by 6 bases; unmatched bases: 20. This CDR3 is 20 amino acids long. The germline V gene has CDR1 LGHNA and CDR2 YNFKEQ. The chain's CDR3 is CASSLPQFGIAGGGPGELFF. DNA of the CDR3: TGTGCCAGCAGCCTCCCTCAGTTTGGCATAGCGGGAGGCGGGCCCGGGGAGCTGTTTTTT.

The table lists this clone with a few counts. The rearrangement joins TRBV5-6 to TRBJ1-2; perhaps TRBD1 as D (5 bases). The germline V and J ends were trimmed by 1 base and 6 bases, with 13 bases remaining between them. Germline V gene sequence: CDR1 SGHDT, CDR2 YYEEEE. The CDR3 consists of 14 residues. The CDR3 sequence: CASSLWGFRDGYTF. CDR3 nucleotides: TGTGCCAGCAGCTTGTGGGGGTTCAGGGATGGCTACACCTTC. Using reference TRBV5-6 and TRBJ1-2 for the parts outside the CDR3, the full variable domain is DAGVTQSPTHLIKTRGQQVTLRCSPKSGHDTVSWYQQALGQGPQFIFQYYEEEERQRGNFPDRFSGHQFPNYSSELNVNALLLGDSALYLCASSLWGFRDGYTFGSGTRLTVV.

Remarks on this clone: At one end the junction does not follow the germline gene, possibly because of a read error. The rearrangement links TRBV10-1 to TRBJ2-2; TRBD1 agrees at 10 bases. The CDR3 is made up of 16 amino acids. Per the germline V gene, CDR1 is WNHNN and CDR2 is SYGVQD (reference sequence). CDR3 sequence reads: CASSPSGTGVTGKLFF. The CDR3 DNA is TGCGCCAGCAGTCCGTCCGGGACAGGGGTCACCGGGAAGCTGTTTTTT.

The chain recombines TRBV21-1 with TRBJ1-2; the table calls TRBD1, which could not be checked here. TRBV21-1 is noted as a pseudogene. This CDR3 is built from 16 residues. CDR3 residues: CASSKVRWDRVYGYTF. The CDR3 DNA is TGTGCCAGCAGCAAAGTTCGGTGGGACAGGGTCTATGGCTACACCTTC.

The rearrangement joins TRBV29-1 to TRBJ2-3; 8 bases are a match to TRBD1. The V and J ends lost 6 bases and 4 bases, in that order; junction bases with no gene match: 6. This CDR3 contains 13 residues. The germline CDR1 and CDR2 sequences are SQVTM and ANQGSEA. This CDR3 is CSVPRTGSDTQYF. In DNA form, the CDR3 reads TGCAGCGTACCTAGGACAGGGTCAGATACGCAGTATTTT.

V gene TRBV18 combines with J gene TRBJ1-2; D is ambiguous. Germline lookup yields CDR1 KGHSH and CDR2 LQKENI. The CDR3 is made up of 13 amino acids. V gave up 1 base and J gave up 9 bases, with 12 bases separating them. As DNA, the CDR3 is TGTGCCAGCTCACCACAATCGGATTATAGCTACACCTTC. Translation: CASSPQSDYSYTF.

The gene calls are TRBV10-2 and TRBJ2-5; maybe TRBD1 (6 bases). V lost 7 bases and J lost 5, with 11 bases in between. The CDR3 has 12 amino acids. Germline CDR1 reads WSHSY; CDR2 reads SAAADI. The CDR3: CASMGARETQYF. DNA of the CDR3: TGCGCCAGCATGGGGGCGCGGGAGACCCAGTACTTC.

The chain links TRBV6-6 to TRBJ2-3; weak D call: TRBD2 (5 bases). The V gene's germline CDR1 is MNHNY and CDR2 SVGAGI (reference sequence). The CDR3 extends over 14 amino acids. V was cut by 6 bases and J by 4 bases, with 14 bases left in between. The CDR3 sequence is CASSPGRHSDTQYF. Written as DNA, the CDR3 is TGTGCCAGCAGCCCGGGGAGACACTCAGATACGCAGTATTTT.

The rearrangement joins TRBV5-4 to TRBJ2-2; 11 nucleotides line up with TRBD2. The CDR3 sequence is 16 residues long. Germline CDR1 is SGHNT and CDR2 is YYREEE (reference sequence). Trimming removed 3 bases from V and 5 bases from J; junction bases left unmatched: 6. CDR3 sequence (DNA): TGTGCCAGCAGCTCCGGACTAGCGGGTGGGACCGGGGAGCTGTTTTTT. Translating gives CASSSGLAGGTGELFF.

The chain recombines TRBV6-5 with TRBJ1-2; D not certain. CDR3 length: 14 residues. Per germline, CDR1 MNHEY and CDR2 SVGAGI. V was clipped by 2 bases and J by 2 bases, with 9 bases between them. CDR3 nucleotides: TGTGCCAGCAGTTACGGTCAGAGGAACTATGGCTACACCTTC. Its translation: CASSYGQRNYGYTF.

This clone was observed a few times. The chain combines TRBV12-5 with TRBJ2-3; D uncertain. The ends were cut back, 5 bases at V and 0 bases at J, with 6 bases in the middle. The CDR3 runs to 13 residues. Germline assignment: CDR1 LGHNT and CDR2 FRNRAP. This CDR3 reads CASGPDSTDTQYF. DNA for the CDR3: TGTGCTAGTGGTCCAGACAGCACAGATACGCAGTATTTT.

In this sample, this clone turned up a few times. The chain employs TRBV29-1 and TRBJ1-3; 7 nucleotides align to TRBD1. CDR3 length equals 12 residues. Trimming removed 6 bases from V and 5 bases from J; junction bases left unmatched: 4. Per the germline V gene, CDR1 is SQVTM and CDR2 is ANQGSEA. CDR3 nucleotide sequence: TGCAGCGTCGACAGGGCCCGAAACACCATATATTTT. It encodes CSVDRARNTIYF.

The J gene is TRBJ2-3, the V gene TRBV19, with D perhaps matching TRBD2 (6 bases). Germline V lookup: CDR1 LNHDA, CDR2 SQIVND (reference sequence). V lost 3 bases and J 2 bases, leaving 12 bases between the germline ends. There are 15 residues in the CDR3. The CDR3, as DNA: TGTGCCAGTAGTATCTCTAGCGCCCCCACAGATACGCAGTATTTT. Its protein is CASSISSAPTDTQYF.

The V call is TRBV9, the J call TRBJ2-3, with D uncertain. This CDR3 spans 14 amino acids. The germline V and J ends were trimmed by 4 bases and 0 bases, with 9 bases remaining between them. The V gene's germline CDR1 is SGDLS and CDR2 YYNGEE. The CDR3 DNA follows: TGTGCCAGCAGCCCGCGGACGAGCACAGATACGCAGTATTTT. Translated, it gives CASSPRTSTDTQYF.

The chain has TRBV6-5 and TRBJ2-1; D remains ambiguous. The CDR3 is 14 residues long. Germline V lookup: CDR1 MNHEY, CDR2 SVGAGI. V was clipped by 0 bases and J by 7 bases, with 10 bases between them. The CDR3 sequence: CASSYSFTNNEQFF. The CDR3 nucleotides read TGTGCCAGCAGTTACTCATTCACGAATAATGAGCAGTTCTTC.

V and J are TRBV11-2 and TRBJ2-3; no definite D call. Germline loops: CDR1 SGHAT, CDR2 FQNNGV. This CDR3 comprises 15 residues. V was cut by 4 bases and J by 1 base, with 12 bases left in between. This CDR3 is CASSYSIEGTDTQYF. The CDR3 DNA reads TGTGCCAGCAGCTATTCAATTGAGGGCACAGATACGCAGTATTTT. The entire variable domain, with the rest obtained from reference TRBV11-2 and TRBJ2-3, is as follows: EAGVAQSPRYKIIEKRQSVAFWCNPISGHATLYWYQQILGQGPKLLIQFQNNGVVDDSQLPKDRFSAERLKGVDSTLKIQPAKLEDSAVYLCASSYSIEGTDTQYFGPGTRLTVL.

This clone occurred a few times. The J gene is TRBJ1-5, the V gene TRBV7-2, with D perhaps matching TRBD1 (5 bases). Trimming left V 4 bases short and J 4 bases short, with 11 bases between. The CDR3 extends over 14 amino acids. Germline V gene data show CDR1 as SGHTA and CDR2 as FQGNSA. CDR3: CASSSGTRNQPQHF. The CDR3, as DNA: TGTGCCAGCAGCTCCGGGACCCGAAATCAGCCCCAGCATTTT.